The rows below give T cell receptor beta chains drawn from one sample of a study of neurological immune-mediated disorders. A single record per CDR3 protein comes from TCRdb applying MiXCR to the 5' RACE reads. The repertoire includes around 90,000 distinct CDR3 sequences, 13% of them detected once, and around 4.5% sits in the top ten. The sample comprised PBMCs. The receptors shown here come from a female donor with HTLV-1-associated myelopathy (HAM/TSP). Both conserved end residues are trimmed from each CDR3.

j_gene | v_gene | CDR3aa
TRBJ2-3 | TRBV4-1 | ASSQVSDVDTQY
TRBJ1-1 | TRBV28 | ASGSTEAF
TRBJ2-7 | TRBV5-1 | ASSLEPGGTYEQY
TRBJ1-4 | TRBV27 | ARKICGSQKIKSTNEKLF
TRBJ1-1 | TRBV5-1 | ASSPGRLDTEAF
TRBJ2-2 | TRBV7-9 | ASSFGFNTGELF
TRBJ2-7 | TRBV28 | ASSSWRNSYEQY
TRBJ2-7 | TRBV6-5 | ASSYSMATTTYEQY
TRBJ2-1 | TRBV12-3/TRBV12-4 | ASRNSLDPTDNEQF
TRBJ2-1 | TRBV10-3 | AISGPGQGPNEQF
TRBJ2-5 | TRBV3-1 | ASSLEARQETQY
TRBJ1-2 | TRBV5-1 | ASSSTGSSNYGYT
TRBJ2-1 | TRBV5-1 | ASSLYDTGNEQF
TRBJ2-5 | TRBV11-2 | ASSLGVGVRETQY
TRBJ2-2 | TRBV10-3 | ANSGTGSTGELF
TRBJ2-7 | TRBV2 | ASSEGDPLGYEQY
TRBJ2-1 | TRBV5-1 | ASSLVPRPSGGGEQF
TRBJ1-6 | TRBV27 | ASSLGVDNSPLH
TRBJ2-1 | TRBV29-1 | SVLPFLTRDTYNEQF
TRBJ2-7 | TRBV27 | ASGRDREQY
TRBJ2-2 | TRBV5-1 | ASSLARGGQDGELF
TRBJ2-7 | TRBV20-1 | SARATGSSYEQY
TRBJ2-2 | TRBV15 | ATSRDRWPKDAGELF
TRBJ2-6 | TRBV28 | ASSLGQPSSGANVLT
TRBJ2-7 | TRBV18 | ASSPLGRSSYEQY
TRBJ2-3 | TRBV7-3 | SSSLTYSRGNTDTQY
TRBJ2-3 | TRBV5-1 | ASSSDHPSTDTQY
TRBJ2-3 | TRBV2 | ASKWDRATDTQY
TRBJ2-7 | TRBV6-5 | ASSKRRGYEQY
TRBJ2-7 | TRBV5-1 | ASSEQAYEQY
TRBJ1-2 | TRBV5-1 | ASSLEGGWVLDGYT
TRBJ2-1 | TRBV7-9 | ASSPGLRLRNEQF
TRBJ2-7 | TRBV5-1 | ASSYRQSGGEQY
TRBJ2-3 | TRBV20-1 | SAGGSSGGSTDTQY
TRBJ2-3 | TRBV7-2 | ASSLGRGGAADTQY
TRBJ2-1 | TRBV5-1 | ASSQVPYNEQF
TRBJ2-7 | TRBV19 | ASRGQESEQY
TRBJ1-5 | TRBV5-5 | ASSIRDVSQPQH
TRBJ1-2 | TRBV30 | AWWGQGYYGYT
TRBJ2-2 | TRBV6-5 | ASSYKYITNTGELF
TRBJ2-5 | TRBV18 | ASSPGRGPETQY
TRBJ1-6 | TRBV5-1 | ASRPRRDSNSPLH
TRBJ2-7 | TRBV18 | ASSPQGNEQY
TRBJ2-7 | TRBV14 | ASQGSYEQY
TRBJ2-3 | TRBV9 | ASGPRITDTQY
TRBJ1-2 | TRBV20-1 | SAHGRYYGYT
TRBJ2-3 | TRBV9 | ASSTLAGGGADTQY